A selection of T cell receptor beta chains follows, all from one sample in a study of shared T cell receptors in the human thymus. Measured with immunoSEQ multiplex PCR; TCRdb has only the in-frame clones, and not every one. The table shows about 610,000 clones, with approximately 90% occurring only once. These data were also reused for a study on human thymus T cells.

The sample was thymocytes. The source of these receptors is a boy under three years old with a congenital heart defect. CDR3s include the opening cysteine and the closing phenylalanine or tryptophan. The order of the fields is CDR3 protein, CDR3 DNA, clone size, D gene, J gene, V gene. D genes are given only for firm matches. Where a row states a size, it is once, few, many or the class of an expanded clone; other rows omit it.

CDR3: CATSNGRQGPRDSGNTIYF; DNA: TGTGCCACCTCGAATGGACGACAGGGCCCCAGAGACTCTGGAAACACCATATATTTT; size: -; D: TRBD1; J: TRBJ1-3; V: TRBV10-3
CDR3: CASSTRLAGGCTDTQYF; DNA: TGTGCCAGCAGCACGCGACTAGCGGGAGGGTGCACAGATACGCAGTATTTT; size: -; D: TRBD2; J: TRBJ2-3; V: TRBV5-6
CDR3: CASSQDLRTMAYEQYF; DNA: TGCGCCAGCAGCCAAGATCTGAGGACTATGGCCTACGAGCAGTACTTC; size: -; D: -; J: TRBJ2-7; V: TRBV4-3
CDR3: CASSSRDRGYGYTF; DNA: TGTGCCAGCAGCTCCCGAGACAGGGGCTATGGCTACACCTTC; size: -; D: TRBD1; J: TRBJ1-2; V: TRBV11-3
CDR3: CASSQRYEQYF; DNA: TGTGCCAGCAGCCAACGTTACGAGCAGTACTTC; size: -; D: -; J: TRBJ2-7; V: TRBV14
CDR3: CASSPPQAHSYEQYF; DNA: TGTGCCAGCAGTCCCCCCCAGGCCCACTCCTACGAGCAGTACTTC; size: -; D: -; J: TRBJ2-7; V: TRBV6-5
CDR3: CASSSRSSGANVLTF; DNA: TGTGCCAGCAGCTCTCGGAGCTCTGGGGCCAACGTCCTGACTTTC; size: -; D: -; J: TRBJ2-6; V: TRBV5-4
CDR3: CASSGNRVGAYEQYF; DNA: TGTGCCAGCAGCGGAAACAGGGTAGGGGCCTACGAGCAGTACTTC; size: few; D: -; J: TRBJ2-7; V: TRBV5-4
CDR3: CASSRKLKAPGTHYEQYF; DNA: TGTGCCAGCAGCCGTAAACTTAAAGCGCCCGGGACACACTACGAGCAGTACTTC; size: -; D: -; J: TRBJ2-7; V: TRBV28
CDR3: CASSPDRARVYEQYF; DNA: TGTGCCAGCAGTCCCGACAGAGCCCGGGTGTACGAGCAGTACTTC; size: few; D: -; J: TRBJ2-7; V: TRBV27
CDR3: CASSLGGQNTEAFF; DNA: TGCGCCAGCAGCTTGGGAGGGCAAAACACTGAAGCTTTCTTT; size: -; D: -; J: TRBJ1-1; V: TRBV5-1
CDR3: CASSPGTSPNEQFF; DNA: TGTGCCAGCTCACCCGGGACTAGCCCCAATGAGCAGTTCTTC; size: -; D: TRBD2; J: TRBJ2-1; V: TRBV18
CDR3: CASSFRPGPDEQFF; DNA: TGTGCCAGCAGTTTCAGGCCAGGGCCGGATGAGCAGTTCTTC; size: -; D: -; J: TRBJ2-1; V: TRBV28
CDR3: CATTTSGSLSYNEQFF; DNA: TGTGCCACCACGACTAGCGGGAGCCTGTCCTACAATGAGCAGTTCTTC; size: -; D: TRBD2; J: TRBJ2-1; V: TRBV15
CDR3: CASSITGKNEKLFF; DNA: TGTGCCAGCAGCATAACCGGGAAAAATGAAAAACTGTTTTTT; size: -; D: -; J: TRBJ1-4; V: TRBV13
CDR3: CASSQDWRDQFF; DNA: TGTGCCAGCAGCCAAGATTGGCGGGATCAGTTCTTC; size: -; D: -; J: TRBJ2-1; V: TRBV4-2
CDR3: CASSLGSPDREELFMNTEAFF; DNA: TGTGCCAGCAGTTTAGGTAGCCCAGACAGGGAAGAATTATTTATGAACACTGAAGCTTTCTTT; size: -; D: TRBD1; J: TRBJ1-1; V: TRBV28
CDR3: CASSLGASATDTQYF; DNA: TGTGCCAGCAGCTTAGGCGCTAGCGCCACAGATACGCAGTATTTT; size: -; D: -; J: TRBJ2-3; V: TRBV7-2
CDR3: CASSSIISGSSYEQYF; DNA: TGTGCCAGCAGCTCCATTATAAGCGGGAGCTCTTACGAGCAGTACTTC; size: few; D: TRBD2; J: TRBJ2-7; V: TRBV7-2
CDR3: CASSPGLAGGPSSYEQYF; DNA: TGTGCCAGCAGCCCGGGGCTAGCGGGAGGGCCGAGCTCCTACGAGCAGTACTTC; size: -; D: TRBD2; J: TRBJ2-7; V: TRBV7-2
CDR3: CSVLTGVQKNIQYF; DNA: TGCAGCGTCCTTACAGGGGTCCAGAAAAACATTCAGTACTTC; size: -; D: TRBD1; J: TRBJ2-4; V: TRBV29-1
CDR3: CASSPPRTGLDSGANVLTF; DNA: TGTGCCAGCAGCCCCCCCCGGACAGGGCTCGACTCTGGGGCCAACGTCCTGACTTTC; size: -; D: TRBD1; J: TRBJ2-6; V: TRBV14
CDR3: CASSASLLGREYGYTF; DNA: TGCGCCAGCAGCGCGTCCCTTTTGGGGCGCGAATACGGCTACACCTTC; size: -; D: -; J: TRBJ1-2; V: TRBV5-1
CDR3: CASSLMRQGAYNEQFF; DNA: TGTGCCAGCAGCTTGATGCGGCAGGGGGCCTACAATGAGCAGTTCTTC; size: -; D: TRBD1; J: TRBJ2-1; V: TRBV5-4
CDR3: CASSFSRDFPYEQYF; DNA: TGTGCCAGCAGTTTCTCCCGGGACTTCCCCTACGAGCAGTACTTC; size: once; D: -; J: TRBJ2-7; V: TRBV6-5
CDR3: CASSLVPHTSGRAKEQYF; DNA: TGTGCCAGCAGCTTAGTCCCCCACACTAGCGGGAGGGCCAAAGAGCAGTACTTC; size: -; D: TRBD2; J: TRBJ2-7; V: TRBV11-3
CDR3: CASRSTDGYTF; DNA: TGTGCCAGCAGGAGTACGGATGGCTACACCTTC; size: -; D: -; J: TRBJ1-2; V: TRBV6-5
CDR3: CASSRSQTVSSGNTIYF; DNA: TGTGCCAGCTCACGTTCCCAAACAGTCTCATCTGGAAACACCATATATTTT; size: few; D: -; J: TRBJ1-3; V: TRBV18
CDR3: CASSWGPGNQPQHF; DNA: TGTGCCAGTAGTTGGGGGCCTGGCAATCAGCCCCAGCATTTT; size: -; D: -; J: TRBJ1-5; V: TRBV19
CDR3: CASSPSGGNSDQPQHF; DNA: TGTGCCAGCAGTCCCTCAGGGGGCAACTCTGATCAGCCCCAGCATTTT; size: -; D: TRBD1; J: TRBJ1-5; V: TRBV7-2
CDR3: CASSLNGNGSYEQYF; DNA: TGTGCCAGCAGCTTAAACGGGAACGGCTCCTACGAGCAGTACTTC; size: -; D: -; J: TRBJ2-7; V: TRBV27
CDR3: CASSSRLEAEENTEAFF; DNA: TGTGCCAGCAGTTCCCGCCTGGAGGCAGAAGAAAACACTGAAGCTTTCTTT; size: -; D: -; J: TRBJ1-1; V: TRBV27
CDR3: CASSFGVIDNTGELFF; DNA: TGCGCCAGCAGCTTCGGAGTAATAGACAACACCGGGGAGCTGTTTTTT; size: -; D: -; J: TRBJ2-2; V: TRBV5-1
CDR3: CASSPARAGGPYEQYF; DNA: TGTGCCAGCAGCCCCGCCCGAGCGGGAGGGCCTTACGAGCAGTACTTC; size: -; D: TRBD2; J: TRBJ2-7; V: TRBV9
CDR3: CASSLDRSSSNYTF; DNA: TGCGCCAGCAGTTTAGACAGGAGTAGTAGTAACTACACCTTC; size: -; D: -; J: TRBJ1-2; V: TRBV5-1
CDR3: CASSPKGGTEAFF; DNA: TGTGCCAGCAGCCCCAAGGGGGGGACTGAAGCTTTCTTT; size: -; D: -; J: TRBJ1-1; V: TRBV27
CDR3: CASSLAWAGGPVDEQYF; DNA: TGTGCCAGCAGCTTAGCGTGGGCGGGAGGGCCGGTAGACGAGCAGTACTTC; size: -; D: TRBD2; J: TRBJ2-7; V: TRBV7-9
CDR3: CASSLALKGGKLYGYTF; DNA: TGTGCCAGCAGCTTAGCGTTGAAAGGGGGCAAGCTCTATGGCTACACCTTC; size: -; D: TRBD1; J: TRBJ1-2; V: TRBV7-8
CDR3: CASSLVARQGTGELFF; DNA: TGCGCCAGCAGCTTGGTGGCGCGACAGGGGACCGGGGAGCTGTTTTTT; size: -; D: TRBD1; J: TRBJ2-2; V: TRBV5-1
CDR3: CASKGREATNEKLFF; DNA: TGTGCCAGCAAGGGCAGGGAGGCGACTAATGAAAAACTGTTTTTT; size: once; D: -; J: TRBJ1-4; V: TRBV4-2
CDR3: CASSLAAGAKDTQYF; DNA: TGTGCCAGCAGCTTAGCAGCGGGAGCTAAAGATACGCAGTATTTT; size: -; D: TRBD2; J: TRBJ2-3; V: TRBV11-2
CDR3: CASSQDGVLNTGELFF; DNA: TGTGCCAGCAGCCAAGACGGGGTTTTGAACACCGGGGAGCTGTTTTTT; size: once; D: -; J: TRBJ2-2; V: TRBV4-2
CDR3: CSASRGDREYGYTF; DNA: TGCAGCGCTTCGCGGGGGGACAGGGAATATGGCTACACCTTC; size: -; D: TRBD1; J: TRBJ1-2; V: TRBV29-1
CDR3: CASSLGSGAGKGEQYF; DNA: TGTGCCAGCAGTTTAGGGAGCGGGGCGGGAAAAGGAGAGCAGTACTTC; size: -; D: TRBD2; J: TRBJ2-7; V: TRBV27
CDR3: CASSLEEGEQFF; DNA: TGCGCCAGCAGCTTGGAGGAGGGCGAGCAGTTCTTC; size: -; D: -; J: TRBJ2-1; V: TRBV5-1
CDR3: CASSGDRENYEQYF; DNA: TGTGCCAGCAGCGGCGACAGGGAGAACTACGAGCAGTACTTC; size: once; D: TRBD1; J: TRBJ2-7; V: TRBV9
CDR3: CSVGLGRAIYNEQFF; DNA: TGCAGCGTTGGCCTAGGGAGGGCTATCTACAATGAGCAGTTCTTC; size: -; D: TRBD2; J: TRBJ2-1; V: TRBV29-1
CDR3: CASSPAYEQFF; DNA: TGTGCCAGCAGCCCAGCGTATGAGCAGTTCTTC; size: -; D: -; J: TRBJ2-1; V: TRBV7-9